The next 5 T cell receptor beta chains were all read from a single sample in a study of shared clonotypes between healthy human individuals. TCRdb's table, derived via immunoSEQ multiplex PCR, lists solely in-frame clones and lacks some. Among about 600,000 clones, around 97% were seen once, and the ten largest hold less than 0.065%. Sequenced sample: naive CD4+ T cells sorted from blood. As for subset: CD45RA+ positively selected. These receptors were obtained from a woman in her 30s in good health.

The V and J genes are TRBV27 and TRBJ2-2; TRBD1 might be the D (6 bases). Per germline, CDR1 MNHEY and CDR2 SMNVEV (reference sequence). The CDR3 length is 16 residues. V dropped 6 bases and J dropped 4 bases, with 18 bases sitting between them. The CDR3 reads CASRPNWQGTTGELFF. CDR3 DNA sequence: TGTGCCAGCAGACCTAACTGGCAGGGGACCACCGGGGAGCTGTTTTTT.

V and J are TRBV29-1 and TRBJ1-2; D unresolved. The CDR3 totals 11 residues. Germline assignment: CDR1 SQVTM and CDR2 ANQGSEA. The V gene lost 5 bases and the J gene lost 6 bases, with 10 bases spanning the gap. The CDR3: CSVRSPDGYTF. CDR3 DNA: TGCAGCGTTAGGAGTCCGGATGGCTACACCTTC.

V gene TRBV19 combines with J gene TRBJ2-5; D is uncertain. The CDR3 sequence is 11 residues long. The ends were cut back, 4 bases at V and 4 bases at J, with 4 bases in the middle. CDR1 is LNHDA, CDR2 SQIVND, per germline (reference sequence). CDR3 bases: TGTGCCAGTAGTAAGAGAGAGACCCAGTACTTC. As protein: CASSKRETQYF.

V and J are TRBV18 and TRBJ2-5; D remains unclear. Germline CDR1 reads KGHSH; CDR2 reads LQKENI. With 3 bases removed from V and 1 base from J, the gap between germline ends came to 12 bases. The length of the CDR3 is 15 residues. The CDR3 nucleotides are TGTGCCAGCTCACCGAGTTACCTAAGCCAAGAGACCCAGTACTTC. Its protein is CASSPSYLSQETQYF.

The J gene is TRBJ2-7, the V gene TRBV5-1; 9 bases match TRBD1. Trimming at V came to 0 bases and at J to 6 bases, leaving 13 bases not matched to a gene. The germline CDR1 and CDR2 sequences are SGHRS and YFSETQ. The CDR3 is 17 amino acids. The CDR3 is CASSLVTGGLGIGEQYF. The CDR3 DNA is TGCGCCAGCAGCTTGGTGACAGGGGGTCTGGGTATAGGCGAGCAGTACTTC.